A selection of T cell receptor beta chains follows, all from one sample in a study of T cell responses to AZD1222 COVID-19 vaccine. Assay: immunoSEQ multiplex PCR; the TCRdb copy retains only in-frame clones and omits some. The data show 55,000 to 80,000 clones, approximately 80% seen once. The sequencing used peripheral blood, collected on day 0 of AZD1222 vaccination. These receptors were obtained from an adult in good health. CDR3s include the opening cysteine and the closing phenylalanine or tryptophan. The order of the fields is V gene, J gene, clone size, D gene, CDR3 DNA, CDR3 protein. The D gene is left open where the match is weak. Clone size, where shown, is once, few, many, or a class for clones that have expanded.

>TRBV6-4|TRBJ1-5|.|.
TGTGCCAGCAGTGGTCAGCCCCAGCATTTT
CASSGQPQHF
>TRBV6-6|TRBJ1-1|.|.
TGTGCCAGCAGTTCCAGCAACATGAACACTGAAGCTTTCTTT
CASSSSNMNTEAFF
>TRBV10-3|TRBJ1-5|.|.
TGTGCCATCAGTGCGTCCGGGGATTATAGCAATCAGCCCCAGCATTTT
CAISASGDYSNQPQHF
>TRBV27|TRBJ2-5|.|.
TGTGCCAGCAGTTTATATCCCCAAGAGACCCAGTACTTC
CASSLYPQETQYF
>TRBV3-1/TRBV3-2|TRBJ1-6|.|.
TGTGCCAGCAGCCAACCCCAGAGCTCCTATAATTCACCCCTCCACTTT
CASSQPQSSYNSPLHF
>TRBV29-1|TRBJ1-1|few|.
TGCAGCGTTGAACGCCAGAAGAACACTGAAGCTTTCTTT
CSVERQKNTEAFF
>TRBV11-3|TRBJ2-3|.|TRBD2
TGTGCCAGCAGCTTCCTCGGCGGGAGCACGCAGTATTTT
CASSFLGGSTQYF
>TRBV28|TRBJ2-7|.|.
TGTGCCAGCAGTTTAACTAAACGGGACGAGCAGTACTTC
CASSLTKRDEQYF
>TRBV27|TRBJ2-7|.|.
TGTGCCAGCAGCAAGGGACTCGAGTGGTACGAGCAGTACTTC
CASSKGLEWYEQYF
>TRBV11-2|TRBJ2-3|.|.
TGTGCCAGCAGCTCATTGACTCAGGATACGCAGTATTTT
CASSSLTQDTQYF
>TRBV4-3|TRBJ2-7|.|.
TGCGCCAGCAGCCAAGATCGGAGAGGGTCCTACGAGCAGTACTTC
CASSQDRRGSYEQYF
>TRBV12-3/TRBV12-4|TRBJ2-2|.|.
TGTGCCAGCAGTTTCGCGAACACCGGGGAGCTGTTTTTT
CASSFANTGELFF
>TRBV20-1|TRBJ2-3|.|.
TGCAGTGGAGCGGGCATGGATACGCAGTATTTT
CSGAGMDTQYF
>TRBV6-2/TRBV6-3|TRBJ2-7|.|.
TGTGCCAGCAGTTCTTGGGCGGGGACCAAATACGAGCAGTACTTC
CASSSWAGTKYEQYF
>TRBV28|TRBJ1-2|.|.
TGTGCCAGCAGTTTGGGTTGGGGGGCTGGTGCCTATGGCTACACCTTC
CASSLGWGAGAYGYTF
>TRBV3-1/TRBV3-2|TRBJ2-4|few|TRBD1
TGTGCCAGCAGCCGGGACAGGGGTAACATTCAGTACTTC
CASSRDRGNIQYF
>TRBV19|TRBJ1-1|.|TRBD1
TGTGCCAGTAGTACGCCAACCAGGGGGACACCGAACACTGAAGCTTTCTTT
CASSTPTRGTPNTEAFF
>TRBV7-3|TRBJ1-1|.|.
TGTGCCAGCAGCTTAGCACCACTCACGGTGGCGAACACTGAAGCTTTCTTT
CASSLAPLTVANTEAFF
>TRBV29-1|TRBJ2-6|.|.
TGCAGCGCTAGGGGTACTGGGGCCAACGTCCTGACTTTC
CSARGTGANVLTF
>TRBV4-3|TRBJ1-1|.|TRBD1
TGCGCCAGCAGCCACGGGACAGGGGGAATGAACACTGAAGCTTTCTTT
CASSHGTGGMNTEAFF
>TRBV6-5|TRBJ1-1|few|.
TGTGCCAGCAGCCCAAGCGGACAGAACACTGAAGCTTTCTTT
CASSPSGQNTEAFF
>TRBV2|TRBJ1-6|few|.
TGTGCCAGCACCAGGAGTCAAGGGAATTCACCCCTCCACTTT
CASTRSQGNSPLHF
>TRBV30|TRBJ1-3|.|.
TGTGCCTGGAGTTCAATAAGGGCAAAAGGAAACACCATATATTTT
CAWSSIRAKGNTIYF
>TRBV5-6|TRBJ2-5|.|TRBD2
TGTGCCAGCAGCTTGCGACTAGCCCACCGGGCCCAGTACTTC
CASSLRLAHRAQYF
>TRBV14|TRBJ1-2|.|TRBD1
TGTGCCAGCAGCCAAGGCGGGACAGGGGGCGGAGTTGCTGGCTACACCTTC
CASSQGGTGGGVAGYTF
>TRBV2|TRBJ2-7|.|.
TGTGCCAGCAGTGAGACAGGTGGACCCTACGAGCAGTACTTC
CASSETGGPYEQYF
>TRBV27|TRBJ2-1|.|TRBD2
TGTGCCAGCAGTTTGCCCCGACTAGCGGGAGTAAAAGATGAGCAGTTCTTC
CASSLPRLAGVKDEQFF
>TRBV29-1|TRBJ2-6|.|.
TGCAGCGTTGTGGACCCCCTCTCTGGGGCTAACGTCCTGACTTTC
CSVVDPLSGANVLTF
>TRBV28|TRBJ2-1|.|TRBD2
TGTGCCAGCAGTTTTAGGACTAGGGAGTGGGGAGTAGACAATGAGCAGTTCTTC
CASSFRTREWGVDNEQFF
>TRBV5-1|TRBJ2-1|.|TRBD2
TGCGCCAGCAGCTTGTCGTTTTCGGCGGCGGGAGTCATTGAGCAGTTCTTC
CASSLSFSAAGVIEQFF
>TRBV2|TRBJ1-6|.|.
TGTGCCAGCGTCAAGGCCAGAGTTAATTCACCCCTCCACTTT
CASVKARVNSPLHF
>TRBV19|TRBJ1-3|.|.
TGTGCCAGTCGAGACAGGCTGAACACCATATATTTT
CASRDRLNTIYF